The table lists the clone carrying this T cell receptor (beta chain) with many counts. Its antigen is currently unknown. The sample belongs to a study of T cells after yellow fever vaccination. General study results and limits: A faster peak, day 5 versus 15, was reached by the weaker secondary response.

TCRdb reanalysed the 5' RACE reads using MiXCR and keeps one entry per CDR3 protein. The sample lists some 250,000 distinct CDR3 sequences; about 3.9% were seen once. This sequence was found in a young man who received the YFV17D yellow fever vaccine. The sample consisted of PBMCs, taken 15 days after the yellow fever booster vaccination.

This CDR3 reads CASSESLMNTEAFF. DNA of the CDR3: TGCGCCAGCAGTGAGTCATTGATGAACACTGAAGCTTTCTTT. The chain combines TRBV10-1 with TRBJ1-1; D ambiguous. Germline loops: CDR1 WNHNN, CDR2 SYGVQD (reference sequence). The CDR3 totals 14 residues. V was cut by 0 bases and J by 0 bases, with 5 bases left in between.